This T cell receptor beta chain originates from a study of patients and donors after allogeneic stem cell transplantation. In TCRdb, the RT-PCR reads were re-called with MiXCR into one record per CDR3 protein. In the table there are a few hundred thousand distinct CDR3 sequences, less than 50% of which are singletons. Trimming stripped 8 bases from V and 0 bases from J, with 13 bases between. CDR1 and CDR2 from the germline V gene are ENHRY and SYGVKD. The CDR3 is made up of 14 amino acids. This clonotype was counted only a few times. Sequencing used blood, either unsorted or a sorted T cell fraction (not recorded which). The TCR sequence derives from a human donor who was either an allogeneic HSCT recipient or a stem cell or donor lymphocyte infusion donor (not recorded which). It is not recorded whose cells these are; they may come from a transplant donor. This chain links TRBV10-3 with TRBJ1-2; D may be TRBD1 (5 bases). DNA of the CDR3: TGTGCCATCGTTTGGGCGGACACTAACTATGGCTACACCTTC. It codes for CAIVWADTNYGYTF.